The rows below give T cell receptor beta chains drawn from one sample of a study of shared T cell receptors in the human thymus. Here immunoSEQ multiplex PCR was the method, and the copy in TCRdb shows in-frame clones only, minus some. Found here are 500,000 to 550,000 clones, around 78% of them singletons; the top ten hold roughly 0.013%. These data were also filed under a second study, of human thymus T cells.

The specimen was thymocytes. Source of these receptors: a boy younger than two with a congenital heart defect. Each CDR3 is given with its conserved first and last residue. The D gene is left open where the match is weak.

CDR3aa,d_gene,v_gene
CASEDSQETQYF,NA,TRBV25-1
CAISESQEVAGEETQYF,TRBD2,TRBV10-3
CASSPLAGVHEQYF,TRBD2,TRBV5-5
CASSTGTGGTEAFF,TRBD1,TRBV6-1
CASSPGLANTEAFF,NA,TRBV19
CASSQVGLAGAGEQFF,TRBD2,TRBV4-2
CASSEERTGCDTQYF,NA,TRBV6-1
CASSEPPTGYTF,NA,TRBV25-1
CASSEGEREGPYEQYF,TRBD2,TRBV10-2
CASSDSEGLNTEAFF,NA,TRBV6-4
CATEDSLSNQPQHF,NA,TRBV6-1
CASGLRGIYNEQFF,NA,TRBV12-5
CASSGPGLAVSSYNEQFF,TRBD2,TRBV6-1
CASSRDRGNGELFF,NA,TRBV21-1
CASSTRRDRGDGRLWAFF,TRBD1,TRBV19
CASSWWRHREVQFF,NA,TRBV5-6
CASSPYGGTGPGQPQHF,TRBD1,TRBV9
CASGGTSRYEQYF,NA,TRBV19
CASSLAVNTEAFF,NA,TRBV5-6
CASSIDRDYIMEQYF,TRBD2,TRBV19
CASSLVSGTGSNQPQHF,NA,TRBV28
CASSQVGLAGGFPRTDTQYF,TRBD2,TRBV4-1
CASSLYNRTNRQDPPYEQYF,NA,TRBV28
CASSPIGTLPPECYTF,NA,TRBV18
CSVRVPSGGSHEQFF,TRBD2,TRBV29-1
CASTQSRGHEQYF,NA,TRBV6-5
CASRLTSDRTDTQYF,TRBD2,TRBV27
CASSEVPRYTGELFF,NA,TRBV7-8
CASSHSRGRGKETQYF,TRBD1,TRBV4-2
CASSTSTPTEKLFF,NA,TRBV7-2
CAIMAREGAYEQYF,TRBD2,TRBV10-3
CASTITSGDTQYF,NA,TRBV21-1
CAIMVRRGFHTGELFF,NA,TRBV10-3
CASSLGQGIHEQYF,TRBD1,TRBV11-2
CASSPRTEGFAGELFF,NA,TRBV7-9
CASSLILQLNTGELFF,NA,TRBV7-6
CASSMVADTEAFF,NA,TRBV19
CASSWTGSSEKLFF,TRBD1,TRBV6-5
CASRRIGGFNTEAFF,NA,TRBV28
CATSRENRVSGADGTGELFF,NA,TRBV15
CASSSRRKVANYGYTF,NA,TRBV7-8
CASSPRTSGTDILKETQYF,TRBD2,TRBV18
CAISGTGNTEAFF,TRBD1,TRBV10-3
CASGSADTQYF,NA,TRBV6-5
CASSEPLLAGEGTDTQYF,TRBD2,TRBV10-1
CATRGRNEQFF,NA,TRBV15
CASSLAWVAGGPCEQFF,TRBD2,TRBV28
CASRSSRSYEQYF,NA,TRBV6-5
CASSYTDRASGNTIYF,NA,TRBV6-6
CASSSPQGVSTDTQYF,NA,TRBV7-3
CASSEVRRSTDTQYF,NA,TRBV6-1
CASRGGDTGELFF,TRBD2,TRBV5-1
CASSLAQGADTQYF,TRBD1,TRBV5-1